Below are 13 T cell receptor beta chains sequenced from a single sample in a study of T cell responses to AZD1222 COVID-19 vaccine. Generated by immunoSEQ multiplex PCR, the TCRdb table keeps only in-frame clones and is missing some. Here the sample spans around 99,000 clones, approximately 86% being singletons. This specimen was peripheral blood, taken on day 0 of AZD1222 vaccination. These receptors originate from an adult in good health.

V and J are TRBV6-5 and TRBJ1-6; D gene uncertain. Trimming cost V 5 bases and J 7 bases, with 12 bases left between them. This CDR3 contains 14 residues. Germline lookup yields CDR1 MNHEY and CDR2 SVGAGI. This CDR3 is CASSQQGWNSPLHF. The CDR3, as DNA: TGTGCCAGCAGTCAACAAGGGTGGAATTCACCCCTCCACTTT.

This chain links TRBV19 with TRBJ2-2; a weak D match, TRBD1 (5 bases). CDR3 length: 17 residues. V was cut by 6 bases and J by 4 bases, with 21 bases left in between. CDR1 and CDR2 (germline): LNHDA, SQIVND (reference sequence). For the CDR3, the DNA is TGTGCCAGTAGATCACAGGAGAGGATACTAACCACCGGGGAGCTGTTTTTT. Residues: CASRSQERILTTGELFF.

The rearrangement joins TRBV3-1 (or the pseudogene TRBV3-2) to TRBJ2-1; 11 bases match TRBD2. The CDR3 runs to 20 residues. Germline values: CDR1 LGHDT, CDR2 YNNKEL (reference sequence). V lost 1 base, J lost 7 bases, and 18 bases stayed unmatched. The CDR3 sequence: CASSQVRLRPGTSGPNEQFF. The CDR3, as DNA: TGTGCCAGCAGCCAAGTACGGCTTAGACCCGGGACTAGCGGCCCGAATGAGCAGTTCTTC.

This clone was observed a single time. The V call is TRBV28, the J call TRBJ1-4; D not certain. The CDR3 covers 15 residues. The germline V gene has CDR1 MDHEN and CDR2 SYDVKM. V dropped 5 bases and J dropped 8 bases, with 18 bases sitting between them. The CDR3 nucleotides are TGTGCCAGCAGTCGCGGTTCGGGCCGGTTAGAAAAACTGTTTTTT. This codes for CASSRGSGRLEKLFF.

This rearrangement joins TRBV2 to TRBJ2-5, with TRBD2 matching 9 bases. V shed 6 bases and J 3 bases; nucleotides not matched to a gene: 11. This CDR3 is built from 16 residues. CDR1 is SNHLY, CDR2 FYNNEI, per germline. The CDR3 loop is CASSGPSGVGEETQYF. The CDR3 bases are TGTGCCAGCAGCGGTCCTAGCGGGGTAGGGGAAGAGACCCAGTACTTC.

This clone was seen once. The genes are TRBV3-1 (or the pseudogene TRBV3-2) and TRBJ1-3; the D is unclear. The V gene's germline CDR1 is LGHDT and CDR2 YNNKEL (reference sequence). The CDR3 is made up of 16 amino acids. V was shortened by 5 bases and J by 8 bases, with 22 bases between the two germline ends. DNA for the CDR3: TGTGCCAGCAGCGATAGGGTATTGGCCGCGGCCGACACCATATATTTT. Translation gives CASSDRVLAAADTIYF.

This sequence joins TRBV3-1 (or the pseudogene TRBV3-2) and TRBJ1-2, with 7 bases fitting TRBD1. CDR3 size: 13 residues. Trimming removed 7 bases from V and 3 bases from J; junction bases left unmatched: 5. Germline V lookup: CDR1 LGHDT, CDR2 YNNKEL (reference sequence). In DNA form, the CDR3 reads TGTGCCAGCACTAACAGGGGAGACTATGGCTACACCTTC. It specifies CASTNRGDYGYTF.

The chain couples TRBV5-1 to TRBJ2-3; tentatively, D is TRBD1 or TRBD2 (6 bases each). V was cut by 0 bases and J by 4 bases, with 12 bases left in between. This CDR3 contains 15 residues. Germline V gene lookup returns CDR1 SGHRS and CDR2 YFSETQ. CDR3 residues: CASSLGNGGSDTQYF. The CDR3 coding sequence is TGCGCCAGCAGCTTGGGTAACGGGGGCTCAGATACGCAGTATTTT.

J is TRBJ1-2 and V is TRBV29-1, with D possibly matching TRBD1 (6 bases). V was pared by 2 bases and J by 0 bases, with 7 bases between. Germline-derived CDR1 and CDR2 are SQVTM and ANQGSEA. This CDR3 spans 13 amino acids. The CDR3 region is CSVEHRANYGYTF. CDR3 DNA: TGCAGCGTTGAACACAGGGCTAACTATGGCTACACCTTC.

The chain carries TRBV18 and TRBJ2-1; D unclear. V was shortened by 3 bases and J by 2 bases, with 11 bases between the two germline ends. From germline, CDR1 is KGHSH and CDR2 LQKENI. CDR3 length equals 15 residues. CDR3 sequence reads: CASSPRTRAYNEQFF. The CDR3 coding sequence is TGTGCCAGCTCACCCCGCACTCGCGCCTACAATGAGCAGTTCTTC.

This chain uses TRBV11-2 with TRBJ2-1, with 12 bases that match TRBD2. The CDR3 is 18 amino acids. The V gene's germline CDR1 is SGHAT and CDR2 FQNNGV. With 2 bases clipped from V and 1 base from J, the junction kept 6 bases outside the gene matches. The CDR3 sequence: CASSLLLTSGGSYNEQFF. CDR3 DNA sequence: TGTGCCAGCAGCTTACTATTAACTAGCGGGGGGTCCTACAATGAGCAGTTCTTC.

The V call is TRBV6-5, the J call TRBJ2-2; no firm D call. CDR3 size: 16 residues. With 0 bases removed from V and 4 bases from J, the gap between germline ends came to 12 bases. Germline lookup yields CDR1 MNHEY and CDR2 SVGAGI. CDR3 coding DNA: TGTGCCAGCAGTTACTCCCGGGCCCTAAGCACCGGGGAGCTGTTTTTT. It encodes CASSYSRALSTGELFF.

The rearrangement joins TRBV19 to TRBJ1-3, with D hard to call. The CDR3 runs to 14 residues. V was shortened by 8 bases and J by 0 bases, with 11 bases between the two germline ends. CDR1 and CDR2 from the germline V gene are LNHDA and SQIVND (reference sequence). The CDR3 coding sequence is TGTGCCAGTTTTTCGGGTTACTCTGGAAACACCATATATTTT. This gives the protein CASFSGYSGNTIYF.